This T cell receptor beta chain was documented in a study of memory CD4+ T cells and cytomegalovirus serostatus. CDR3 length equals 15 residues. CDR1 and CDR2 from the germline V gene are LNHDA and SQIVND (reference sequence). J lost 4 bases, V lost 3 bases, and 7 bases had no gene match. Single viable CD3+CD4+CD8-CD45RO+ cells were sorted as the memory CD4+ T cells. Generated by immunoSEQ multiplex PCR, the TCRdb table keeps only in-frame clones and is missing some. Here the sample spans some 53,000 clones, around 78% being singletons. The sequencing sample was made of memory CD4+ T cells from blood. The chain uses TRBV19 and TRBJ2-7; 9 bases agree with TRBD2. The sequence was obtained from an adult in good health and CMV-seronegative. CDR3 sequence (DNA): TGTGCCAGTAGTATGTCCGGTAGCGGGGGTTACGAGCAGTACTTC. Protein: CASSMSGSGGYEQYF.